This TCR beta chain appears in the sequencing data of a study of blood T cell repertoires in COVID-19. Turning to the study itself: T cells, B-cell-depleted T cells, or PBMCs supplied cDNA or gDNA.

Trimming at V came to 2 bases and at J to 5 bases, leaving 3 bases not matched to a gene. There are 14 residues in the CDR3. CDR1 is ENHRY, CDR2 SYGVKD, per germline. Clones were sequenced by immunoSEQ multiplex PCR, and TCRdb holds only the in-frame ones, with some missing. In the table there are roughly 100,000 clones, 65% to 90% of which are singletons. Sequencing was carried out using peripheral blood. This TCR derives from a man in his sixties with acute or convalescent COVID-19. The chain carries TRBV10-3 and TRBJ1-1; TRBD1 agrees at 9 bases. CDR3 nucleotide sequence: TGTGCCATCAGTGAGGGGACAGGGCGAACTGAAGCTTTCTTT. Translating gives CAISEGTGRTEAFF.